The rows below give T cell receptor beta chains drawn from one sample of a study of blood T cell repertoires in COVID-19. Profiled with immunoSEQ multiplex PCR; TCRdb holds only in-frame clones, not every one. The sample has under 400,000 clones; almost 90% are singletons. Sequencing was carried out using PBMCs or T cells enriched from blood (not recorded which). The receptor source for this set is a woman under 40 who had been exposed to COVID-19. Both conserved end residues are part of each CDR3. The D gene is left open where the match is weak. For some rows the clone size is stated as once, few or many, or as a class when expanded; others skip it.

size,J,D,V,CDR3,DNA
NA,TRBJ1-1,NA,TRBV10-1,CASRRELGNTEAFF,TGCGCCAGCAGACGGGAGCTAGGGAACACTGAAGCTTTCTTT
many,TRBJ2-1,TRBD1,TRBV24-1,CATSPGQGGGEGQDEQFF,TGTGCCACCAGCCCGGGACAGGGAGGAGGGGAGGGCCAGGATGAGCAGTTCTTC
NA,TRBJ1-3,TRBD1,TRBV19,CASRSGTEGNTIYF,TGTGCCAGTAGGTCCGGGACAGAAGGAAACACCATATATTTT
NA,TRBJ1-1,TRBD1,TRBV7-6,CASSRAGTGFNLDTEAFF,TGTGCCAGCAGCCGGGCCGGGACAGGGTTTAATCTGGACACTGAAGCTTTCTTT
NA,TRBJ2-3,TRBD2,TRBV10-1,CASSENLAGSTDTQYF,TGCGCCAGCAGTGAGAACCTAGCGGGTAGCACAGATACGCAGTATTTT
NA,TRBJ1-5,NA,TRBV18,CASSGEQGRSQHF,TGTGCCAGCTCAGGAGAACAGGGACGGTCCCAGCATTTT
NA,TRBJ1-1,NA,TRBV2,CASSDQQGRTTEAFF,TGTGCCAGCAGTGACCAACAGGGAAGGACTACTGAAGCTTTCTTT
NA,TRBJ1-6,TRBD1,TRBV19,CASSSRQGHVRDSPLHF,TGTGCCAGTAGTTCCCGACAGGGGCATGTGAGGGATTCACCCCTCCACTTT
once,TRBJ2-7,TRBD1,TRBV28,CASSPTGTGVSEQYF,TGTGCCAGCAGCCCCACCGGGACAGGGGTTTCCGAGCAGTACTTC
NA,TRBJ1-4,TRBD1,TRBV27,CASSPLTGGPEKLFF,TGTGCCAGCAGTCCCTTGACAGGGGGCCCTGAAAAACTGTTTTTT
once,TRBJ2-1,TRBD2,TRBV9,CASSASGSKNEQFF,TGTGCCAGCAGCGCTAGCGGGAGTAAGAATGAGCAGTTCTTC
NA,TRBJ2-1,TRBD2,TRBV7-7,CASSIYSGRGGFDEQFF,TGTGCTAGCAGCATCTATAGCGGGAGAGGGGGTTTCGATGAGCAGTTCTTC
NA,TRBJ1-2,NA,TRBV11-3,CASSPRGGEGYTF,TGTGCCAGCAGCCCTAGGGGGGGTGAAGGCTACACCTTC
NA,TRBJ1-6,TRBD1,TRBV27,CASSFGTGNSPLHF,TGTGCCAGCAGTTTTGGGACAGGAAATTCACCCCTCCACTTT
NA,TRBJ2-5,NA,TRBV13,CASSPRVVGQSRVGTQYF,TGTGCCAGCAGCCCCCGGGTGGTAGGTCAATCCCGGGTAGGGACCCAGTACTTC
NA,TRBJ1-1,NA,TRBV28,CASSLAAEGTEAFF,TGTGCCAGCAGTCTAGCCGCGGAGGGCACTGAAGCTTTCTTT
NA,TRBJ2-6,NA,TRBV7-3,CASSIHREANVLTF,TGTGCCAGCAGCATTCACAGGGAGGCCAACGTCCTGACTTTC
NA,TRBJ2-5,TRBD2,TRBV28,CASSLPPGLAGAETQYF,TGTGCCAGCAGTCTTCCACCGGGACTAGCGGGAGCGGAGACCCAGTACTTC
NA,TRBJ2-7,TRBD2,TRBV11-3,CASSLLRERYEQYF,TGTGCCAGCAGCTTATTGCGGGAGAGGTACGAGCAGTACTTC